A single sample is the source of the 3 T cell receptor beta chains below, sequenced in a study of cytomegalovirus exposure and HLA in healthy donors. PCR was performed using 60 Vbeta and 13 Jbeta primers. The repertoire was sequenced with immunoSEQ multiplex PCR; TCRdb's copy has only in-frame clones and lacks some. This sample has some 140,000 clones, with around 84% found just once. Sequenced input: PBMCs. The receptors were sampled from a woman aged 40 to 50 in good health and CMV-seropositive.

The rearrangement links TRBV5-1 to TRBJ2-7, with 8 nucleotides matching TRBD2. Looked up from germline, CDR1 is SGHRS and CDR2 is YFSETQ. This CDR3 is built from 15 residues. V trimming: 5 bases; J trimming: 4 bases; junction bases outside the gene matches: 11. The CDR3 nucleotides read TGCGCCAGCAGACCCGGACTAGCAGGGAGGTACGAGCAGTACTTC. Translation: CASRPGLAGRYEQYF.

J is TRBJ2-7 and V is TRBV7-3, with D possibly being TRBD1 (6 bases). Germline CDR1 reads SGHTA; CDR2 reads FQGTGA. CDR3 length: 13 residues. The V and J ends lost 2 bases and 3 bases respectively, with 8 bases between them. CDR3 bases: TGTGCCAGCAGCTTAGGACAGCACTACGAGCAGTACTTC. Protein product: CASSLGQHYEQYF.

The chain links TRBV20-1 to TRBJ1-3; D gene unclear. Germline-derived CDR1 and CDR2 are DFQATT and SNEGSKA (reference sequence). Trimming stripped 6 bases from V and 0 bases from J, with 3 bases between. This CDR3 has 11 residues. CDR3 sequence (DNA): TGCAGTGCCGGCTCTGGAAACACCATATATTTT. This codes for CSAGSGNTIYF.